This T cell receptor (beta chain) is from a study of OX40 agonist ivuxolimab in advanced cancers. The table came from immunoSEQ multiplex PCR; TCRdb's copy has only in-frame clones and leaves some out. Of about 75,000 clones listed, roughly 90% are singletons. The V and J ends lost 7 bases and 5 bases, in that order; junction bases with no gene match: 13. In germline, CDR1 is SQVTM, CDR2 ANQGSEA. The CDR3 length is 16 residues. This receptor was obtained from an adult with an advanced solid tumor such as melanoma, head and neck, liver or kidney cancer. The source was CD4+ or CD8+ T cells sorted from blood, collected in a trial of the OX40 agonist ivuxolimab. V usage is TRBV29-1 and J usage is TRBJ2-1, with 11 nucleotides matching TRBD2. CDR3 bases: TGCAGCGCTGCAGCGATTAGCGGGGGGGATAACAATGAGCAGTTCTTC. Its protein product is CSAAAISGGDNNEQFF.